This T cell receptor beta chain was profiled in a study of blood T cell repertoires in COVID-19. Clones were read by immunoSEQ multiplex PCR, and TCRdb kept only the in-frame ones, dropping some. The sample lists tens of thousands of clones, more than 70% occurring once. The material sequenced was peripheral blood. The sequence was obtained from a woman aged 60-75 years with acute or convalescent COVID-19.

CDR3 protein: CASSIGSGEAFF. The DNA for the CDR3 is TGCGCCAGCAGTATAGGTTCAGGAGAAGCTTTCTTT. The V call is TRBV10-1, the J call TRBJ1-1; D is undetermined. Per the germline V gene, CDR1 is WNHNN and CDR2 is SYGVQD (reference sequence). Between the trimmed V and J ends, which lost 5 bases and 8 bases, there was a span of 12 bases. CDR3 length: 12 residues.